This TCR beta chain was documented in a study of blood T cells in healthy people across ages (dated by TCRdb to 2013 to 2016). Background for the entire study: In model experiments, template switching captured about one uniquely barcoded TCR beta cDNA molecule for every two T cells. To track age-related changes in TCR beta repertoire diversity, the study relied on deep sequencing normalized with unique cDNA molecular identifiers. The study analyzed two additional independent replicas of 1 million unique cDNA reads from the same blood draw for two donors, one aged 18 to 29 and one aged 80 or older. Donors were grouped into four age groups: young (average roughly 16 years), middle-aged (39), aged (62) and long-lived (less than 85). To avoid experimental bias, donors of different ages were randomly spread across the sequencing lanes.

Remarks on this clonotype: The antigen this receptor binds is unknown. There are no base qualities to consult, and no much larger clone falls within one base.

Overall study results and their limits: As age increased, observed TCR beta diversity per million T cells dropped in a roughly linear way, and a significant reduction was already evident by age about 36. Conclusive comparison of naive and antigen-experienced compartments was prevented by the profiling of bulk unsorted PBMCs. The percentage of naive T cells measured by flow cytometry correlated strongly with observed TCR beta diversity. The CMV infection status of donors was not known, potentially confounding age-related changes in expanded clonotypes. Estimates of total diversity based on one million sequenced T cells were regarded as lower bounds and as underestimates. Compared with the aged group, more naive CD4+ T cells, fewer expanded clones and increased TCR diversity were shown by the long-lived group, suggesting age selection.

The donors were roughly 39 Caucasian individuals from Russia, aged roughly 6 to 90 years, who were systemically healthy. Around 10 milliliters of peripheral blood were collected from each donor into EDTA-treated Vacutainer tubes. Ficoll-Paque density-gradient centrifugation was used to isolate PBMCs, with at least 6 million obtained per sample. Total RNA, at least 6 micrograms per sample, was extracted from PBMCs with Trizol reagent. Naive CD45RAhigh/CD27high T cell percentages were measured by flow cytometry on a PBMC aliquot from every donor. CDR1 and CDR2 (LGHDT, YNNKEL) derive from the germline V gene (reference sequence). From the cysteine through the phenylalanine, the CDR3 covers 19 amino acids. Only the CDR3 portion is preserved as DNA: 57 bases, with reading frame beginning at the first base. The junction shows trimming of 4 bases on V and 0 bases on J, and the gene matches do not reach 6 bases of it.

The method behind the library was 5' RACE. The sequencer listed for this sample is Illumina HiSeq 2500. The second PCR ran for about 6 to 12 cycles and used a J-beta primer mix along with a sample-barcoded 5' primer. A unique molecular identifier was introduced onto each TCR beta cDNA molecule by a template-switch 5' adaptor carrying 12 random nucleotides. Each sample yielded at least 2.5 million CDR3-containing paired-end reads. First-strand cDNA was synthesized from all RNA with the Mint cDNA synthesis kit, primed by a TRBC-specific oligonucleotide. Following uracil-DNA glycosylase treatment, a first 18-cycle PCR with universal primers M1SS and BC2_uni_R was performed on all cDNA. Concerning the study's data processing: For normalization, 1 million high-quality reads, each with a distinct molecular identifier, were randomly selected from each sample. Reads with shared molecular identifiers were discarded instead of being binned into consensus sequences. MiTCR, run with a Q25 quality threshold and the strictest error-elimination algorithm, handled CDR3 identification, clonotype clustering and error correction. A nonparametric unseen species model with Euler transformation was used to estimate lower-bound total TCR beta diversity. TCRdb cleaned the public reads at Q25 with fastp, built clones with MiXCR and kept in-frame beta chains. Rows with one shared CDR3 protein collapse into an entry with the most common genes and DNA. These V and J calls are TCRdb output, not the study's own analysis. This sample has roughly 800,000 distinct CDR3 sequences in its table, and over 45% of those were observed once. Of the sample, around 20% is held by the ten largest clones.

Input material: blood. Recombination joined TRBV3-1 with TRBJ2-6, with 13 central nucleotides matching TRBD2. This clonotype was sampled from a man aged 25-40 years in good health. The sequenced DNA: TGTGCCAGCAGCCCCAAGGGACTAGCGGGGTACTCTGGGGCCAACGTCCTGACTTTC. This yields the protein CASSPKGLAGYSGANVLTF.